A selection of T cell receptor beta chains follows, all from one sample in a study of human T cells and chemical hapten exposure. TCRdb fed the RACE reads into MiXCR, producing one record per CDR3 protein. The repertoire holds 100,000 to 150,000 distinct CDR3 sequences, with roughly 9.5% as singletons. Sample: whole blood. Every receptor here comes from a male donor in good health. Some clones in this sample may be carry-over from other donors' samples. CDR3s include the opening cysteine and the closing phenylalanine or tryptophan. The D gene is left open where the match is weak. Clone size appears in some rows only: once, few, many, or a class for an expanded clone.

v_call: TRBV20-1; d_call: .; j_call: TRBJ1-2; clone_size: .; cdr3_aa: CSAPGPANYGYTF; cdr3_nt: TGCAGTGCTCCCGGGCCAGCTAACTATGGCTACACCTTC
v_call: TRBV3-1; d_call: .; j_call: TRBJ2-3; clone_size: many; cdr3_aa: CASSPGTVDTQYF; cdr3_nt: TGTGCCAGCAGCCCGGGTACTGTGGATACGCAGTATTTT
v_call: TRBV27; d_call: TRBD1; j_call: TRBJ2-6; clone_size: .; cdr3_aa: CASSWGGQGAVGANVLTF; cdr3_nt: TGTGCCAGCAGTTGGGGGGGACAGGGGGCGGTTGGGGCCAACGTCCTGACTTTC
v_call: TRBV9; d_call: .; j_call: TRBJ1-3; clone_size: few; cdr3_aa: CASSEVLSGNTIYF; cdr3_nt: TGTGCCAGCAGCGAAGTCCTCTCTGGAAACACCATATATTTT
v_call: TRBV27; d_call: .; j_call: TRBJ1-6; clone_size: many; cdr3_aa: CASSLGPGGPNSPLHF; cdr3_nt: TGTGCCAGCAGTTTGGGCCCGGGGGGCCCGAATTCACCCCTCCACTTT
v_call: TRBV4-3; d_call: .; j_call: TRBJ1-2; clone_size: .; cdr3_aa: CASSQVPGPNYGYTF; cdr3_nt: TGCGCCAGCAGCCAAGTTCCGGGGCCTAACTATGGCTACACCTTC
v_call: TRBV11-2; d_call: TRBD1; j_call: TRBJ1-1; clone_size: many; cdr3_aa: CASSLVTGGGTEAFF; cdr3_nt: TGTGCCAGCAGCTTAGTAACAGGGGGGGGCACTGAAGCTTTCTTT
v_call: TRBV3-1; d_call: .; j_call: TRBJ1-5; clone_size: few; cdr3_aa: CASSQEPGVQPQHF; cdr3_nt: TGTGCCAGCAGCCAAGAACCAGGGGTACAGCCCCAGCATTTT
v_call: TRBV6-5; d_call: .; j_call: TRBJ1-5; clone_size: many; cdr3_aa: CASSYGGINNQPQHF; cdr3_nt: TGTGCCAGCAGTTACGGGGGAATAAACAATCAGCCCCAGCATTTT
v_call: TRBV7-2; d_call: .; j_call: TRBJ2-3; clone_size: many; cdr3_aa: CASSFAPDWWRTDTQYF; cdr3_nt: TGTGCCAGCAGCTTTGCCCCTGATTGGTGGCGCACAGATACGCAGTATTTT
v_call: TRBV7-2; d_call: TRBD2; j_call: TRBJ2-3; clone_size: few; cdr3_aa: CASSLEAGGGNTQYF; cdr3_nt: TGTGCCAGCAGCTTAGAAGCGGGGGGGGGGAATACGCAGTATTTT
v_call: TRBV3-1; d_call: .; j_call: TRBJ2-1; clone_size: few; cdr3_aa: CASSHGAYNEQFF; cdr3_nt: TGTGCCAGCAGCCACGGGGCCTACAATGAGCAGTTCTTC
v_call: TRBV5-1; d_call: .; j_call: TRBJ2-3; clone_size: .; cdr3_aa: CASSLIGNTDTQYF; cdr3_nt: TGCGCCAGCAGCTTGATAGGAAACACAGATACGCAGTATTTT
v_call: TRBV4-2; d_call: TRBD2; j_call: TRBJ2-7; clone_size: few; cdr3_aa: CASSLGTSVTYEQYF; cdr3_nt: TGTGCCAGCAGCCTCGGGACTAGCGTCACCTACGAGCAGTACTTC
v_call: TRBV14; d_call: .; j_call: TRBJ2-6; clone_size: .; cdr3_aa: CASSETGSLSGANVLTF; cdr3_nt: TGTGCCAGCAGCGAAACGGGAAGCCTCTCTGGGGCCAACGTCCTGACTTTC
v_call: TRBV9; d_call: .; j_call: TRBJ2-5; clone_size: .; cdr3_aa: CASSVAGKTQYF; cdr3_nt: TGTGCCAGCAGCGTAGCCGGGAAGACCCAGTACTTC
v_call: TRBV7-2; d_call: TRBD2; j_call: TRBJ2-5; clone_size: .; cdr3_aa: CASSRGGAMETQYF; cdr3_nt: TGTGCCAGCAGCCGCGGGGGGGCGATGGAGACCCAGTACTTC
v_call: TRBV14; d_call: .; j_call: TRBJ1-3; clone_size: .; cdr3_aa: CASSQVSRGNTIYF; cdr3_nt: TGTGCCAGCAGCCAAGTGAGTCGAGGAAACACCATATATTTT
v_call: TRBV7-2; d_call: .; j_call: TRBJ1-4; clone_size: few; cdr3_aa: CASSIRQGSTNEKLFF; cdr3_nt: TGTGCCAGCAGCATCAGGCAGGGGTCAACTAATGAAAAACTGTTTTTT
v_call: TRBV6-1; d_call: .; j_call: TRBJ2-7; clone_size: many; cdr3_aa: CASSEGWDEQYF; cdr3_nt: TGTGCCAGCAGTGAAGGGTGGGACGAGCAGTACTTC
v_call: TRBV3-1; d_call: .; j_call: TRBJ2-1; clone_size: few; cdr3_aa: CASSQDRTGEREQFF; cdr3_nt: TGTGCCAGCAGCCAAGATAGGACGGGAGAACGGGAGCAGTTCTTC
v_call: TRBV6-2/TRBV6-3; d_call: .; j_call: TRBJ1-1; clone_size: many; cdr3_aa: CASSSLRDMNTEAFF; cdr3_nt: TGTGCCAGCAGTTCTCTGAGGGACATGAACACTGAAGCTTTCTTT
v_call: TRBV6-2/TRBV6-3; d_call: TRBD2; j_call: TRBJ2-7; clone_size: .; cdr3_aa: CASSYSSGETYEQYF; cdr3_nt: TGTGCCAGCAGTTACTCGAGCGGGGAAACCTACGAGCAGTACTTC
v_call: TRBV28; d_call: .; j_call: TRBJ2-4; clone_size: few; cdr3_aa: CASSLPGLGAKNIQYF; cdr3_nt: TGTGCCAGCAGTCTACCGGGGCTAGGAGCCAAAAACATTCAGTACTTC
v_call: TRBV5-4; d_call: .; j_call: TRBJ1-3; clone_size: once; cdr3_aa: CASSGEPRRGGGNTIYF; cdr3_nt: TGTGCCAGCAGCGGGGAGCCCAGGAGGGGAGGTGGAAACACCATATATTTT
v_call: TRBV4-3; d_call: .; j_call: TRBJ1-2; clone_size: .; cdr3_aa: CASSQVVPLAGYTF; cdr3_nt: TGCGCCAGCAGCCAAGTAGTCCCGCTAGCCGGCTACACCTTC
v_call: TRBV15; d_call: .; j_call: TRBJ1-2; clone_size: .; cdr3_aa: CATSGDSTLGYTF; cdr3_nt: TGTGCCACCAGCGGTGACAGTACTTTGGGCTACACCTTC
v_call: TRBV12-3/TRBV12-4; d_call: TRBD2; j_call: TRBJ2-2; clone_size: many; cdr3_aa: CASSGLAGVDGELFF; cdr3_nt: TGTGCCAGCAGTGGCCTAGCGGGAGTTGACGGGGAGCTGTTTTTT
v_call: TRBV9; d_call: TRBD1; j_call: TRBJ1-2; clone_size: many; cdr3_aa: CASSAWTGGSPIYGYTF; cdr3_nt: TGTGCCAGCAGCGCTTGGACAGGGGGAAGCCCTATCTATGGCTACACCTTC
v_call: TRBV4-2; d_call: .; j_call: TRBJ2-7; clone_size: few; cdr3_aa: CASSPRAPGGRDEQYF; cdr3_nt: TGTGCCAGCAGCCCTCGAGCCCCAGGGGGGAGGGACGAGCAGTACTTC
v_call: TRBV25-1; d_call: TRBD2; j_call: TRBJ2-1; clone_size: few; cdr3_aa: CASGEMGLAGGNEQFF; cdr3_nt: TGTGCCAGCGGGGAGATGGGACTAGCGGGAGGAAATGAGCAGTTCTTC
v_call: TRBV5-1; d_call: .; j_call: TRBJ2-2; clone_size: few; cdr3_aa: CASSQQGTGELFF; cdr3_nt: TGCGCCAGCAGCCAGCAGGGCACCGGGGAGCTGTTTTTT
v_call: TRBV20-1; d_call: .; j_call: TRBJ2-7; clone_size: few; cdr3_aa: CSARLSRLLRNSYEQYF; cdr3_nt: TGCAGTGCTAGATTGAGTAGGCTGTTGCGGAACTCCTACGAGCAGTACTTC
v_call: TRBV25-1; d_call: TRBD1; j_call: TRBJ1-6; clone_size: .; cdr3_aa: CASSSGTGPGLSSPLHF; cdr3_nt: TGTGCCAGCAGTTCCGGGACAGGGCCCGGTTTATCTTCACCCCTCCACTTT
v_call: TRBV6-6; d_call: TRBD1; j_call: TRBJ2-2; clone_size: .; cdr3_aa: CASSYRQGQGTGELFF; cdr3_nt: TGTGCCAGCAGTTACCGCCAGGGACAGGGGACCGGGGAGCTGTTTTTT
v_call: TRBV6-2/TRBV6-3; d_call: TRBD1; j_call: TRBJ1-1; clone_size: .; cdr3_aa: CASSYHQATGLPEAFF; cdr3_nt: TGTGCCAGCAGTTACCACCAAGCGACAGGGCTCCCTGAAGCTTTCTTT
v_call: TRBV5-1; d_call: .; j_call: TRBJ2-7; clone_size: few; cdr3_aa: CASSLSRDQYYEQYF; cdr3_nt: TGCGCCAGCAGCCTCAGCCGGGACCAGTACTACGAGCAGTACTTC
v_call: TRBV27; d_call: .; j_call: TRBJ1-1; clone_size: many; cdr3_aa: CASSGGGTEAFF; cdr3_nt: TGTGCCAGCAGTGGGGGGGGCACTGAAGCTTTCTTT
v_call: TRBV6-5; d_call: .; j_call: TRBJ2-5; clone_size: few; cdr3_aa: CASSYGLAQYF; cdr3_nt: TGTGCCAGCAGTTACGGTCTAGCCCAGTACTTC
v_call: TRBV29-1; d_call: .; j_call: TRBJ1-3; clone_size: few; cdr3_aa: CSVGTDSGNTIYF; cdr3_nt: TGCAGCGTCGGGACCGACTCTGGAAACACCATATATTTT
v_call: TRBV5-6; d_call: .; j_call: TRBJ1-1; clone_size: few; cdr3_aa: CASSWRPNTEAFF; cdr3_nt: TGTGCCAGCAGCTGGAGGCCGAACACTGAAGCTTTCTTT
v_call: TRBV7-2; d_call: TRBD1; j_call: TRBJ2-7; clone_size: few; cdr3_aa: CASSLARGQGAGYEQYF; cdr3_nt: TGTGCCAGCAGCTTAGCGAGGGGACAGGGGGCAGGCTACGAGCAGTACTTC
v_call: TRBV5-1; d_call: TRBD1; j_call: TRBJ2-7; clone_size: .; cdr3_aa: CASSIGTAYEQYF; cdr3_nt: TGCGCCAGCAGCATCGGGACAGCCTACGAGCAGTACTTC
v_call: TRBV6-5; d_call: .; j_call: TRBJ2-7; clone_size: .; cdr3_aa: CASSYREQNYEQYF; cdr3_nt: TGTGCCAGCAGTTACCGAGAACAGAACTACGAGCAGTACTTC
v_call: TRBV5-6; d_call: .; j_call: TRBJ1-4; clone_size: .; cdr3_aa: CASSFIVGGATNEKLFF; cdr3_nt: TGTGCCAGCAGCTTCATAGTAGGCGGGGCAACTAATGAAAAACTGTTTTTT
v_call: TRBV5-1; d_call: TRBD1; j_call: TRBJ1-1; clone_size: many; cdr3_aa: CASTSGTGGRNTEAFF; cdr3_nt: TGCGCCAGCACCTCTGGGACAGGGGGAAGGAACACTGAAGCTTTCTTT
v_call: TRBV20-1; d_call: .; j_call: TRBJ2-5; clone_size: .; cdr3_aa: CSARVFVYQETQYF; cdr3_nt: TGCAGTGCTAGAGTGTTTGTCTACCAAGAGACCCAGTACTTC
v_call: TRBV5-1; d_call: .; j_call: TRBJ2-2; clone_size: many; cdr3_aa: CASNVGNTNTGELFF; cdr3_nt: TGCGCCAGCAATGTCGGAAACACGAACACCGGGGAGCTGTTTTTT
v_call: TRBV10-3; d_call: TRBD1; j_call: TRBJ2-1; clone_size: many; cdr3_aa: CAISRGWTGGNNEQFF; cdr3_nt: TGTGCCATCTCCCGGGGGTGGACAGGGGGTAACAATGAGCAGTTCTTC
v_call: TRBV24-1; d_call: .; j_call: TRBJ2-3; clone_size: .; cdr3_aa: CATSDSREADTQYF; cdr3_nt: TGTGCCACCAGTGATTCAAGGGAGGCAGATACGCAGTATTTT